Listed below are T cell receptor beta chains from one sample, sequenced in a study of shared clonotypes between healthy human individuals. Profiling relied on immunoSEQ multiplex PCR, and the TCRdb table lists in-frame clones only, not all of them. The data show some 2 million clones, approximately 95% seen once. Sample: naive CD4+ T cells sorted from blood. The receptors shown here come from a man between 18 and 35 years old in good health. Both conserved end residues are part of each CDR3. Each record gives: D gene, J gene, clone size, V gene, CDR3 DNA, CDR3 protein. A D gene is named only where the DNA matches it firmly. Only part of the rows carry a size: once, few, many, or a class if the clone is expanded.

>.|TRBJ1-5|once|TRBV19
TGTGCCAGTACCCTCTTGGGTTCGGGGCAGCCCCAGCATTTT
CASTLLGSGQPQHF
>.|TRBJ2-2|.|TRBV5-1
TGCGCCAGCAGCGGACTACCCTTTAACACCGGGGAGCTGTTTTTT
CASSGLPFNTGELFF
>TRBD1|TRBJ1-6|few|TRBV2
TGTGCCAGCAGTCGACAGGGGCAAAATTCACCCCTCCACTTT
CASSRQGQNSPLHF
>.|TRBJ2-3|.|TRBV7-2
TGTGCCAGCACCTCGAAATCGACAGATACGCAGTATTTT
CASTSKSTDTQYF
>TRBD2|TRBJ2-7|.|TRBV5-1
TGCGCCAGCAGTCGAGGCGGGGGAAGCTACGAGCAGTACTTC
CASSRGGGSYEQYF
>.|TRBJ1-1|.|TRBV2
TGTGCCAGCAGTAGCTCAGGGGACACTGAAGCTTTCTTT
CASSSSGDTEAFF
>TRBD1|TRBJ1-4|few|TRBV5-1
TGCGCCAGCAGCCGGACAGGGTCTAATGAAAAACTGTTTTTT
CASSRTGSNEKLFF
>TRBD2|TRBJ2-1|few|TRBV10-3
TGTGCCATCAGACCGCATGGATGGACTAGCGGGAATTACAATGAGCAGTTCTTC
CAIRPHGWTSGNYNEQFF
>.|TRBJ1-4|.|TRBV4-3
TGCGCCAGCAGCCAGAAGGGAATGTTTAATGAAAAACTGTTTTTT
CASSQKGMFNEKLFF
>TRBD1|TRBJ2-5|.|TRBV11-2
TGTGCCAGCAGCTTGGGACAGGGAGGGGGGACCCAGTACTTC
CASSLGQGGGTQYF
>TRBD2|TRBJ2-2|.|TRBV10-2
TGCGCCAGCAGTGAGTCTCGGCTAGCGGGGAACACCGGGGAGCTGTTTTTT
CASSESRLAGNTGELFF
>TRBD1|TRBJ1-1|.|TRBV27
TGTGCCAGCAAACTACAGGGGGTGGGCACTGAAGCTTTCTTT
CASKLQGVGTEAFF
>.|TRBJ1-2|.|TRBV6-1
TGTGCCAGCAGTGAAGCGCTGGCACGCTATGGCTACACCTTC
CASSEALARYGYTF
>.|TRBJ2-5|.|TRBV10-3
TGTGCCATATCTGAGATGGGGGACTCGGAAGAGACCCAGTACTTC
CAISEMGDSEETQYF
>TRBD1|TRBJ1-2|.|TRBV30
TGTGCCGCCAAAAGGGACAGCTATGACTATGGCTACACCTTC
CAAKRDSYDYGYTF
>.|TRBJ1-6|.|TRBV5-8
TGTGCCAGCAGCTTAAACAGGGCGAGCTCCTATAATTCACCCCTCCACTTT
CASSLNRASSYNSPLHF
>.|TRBJ2-1|.|TRBV27
TGTGCCAGCAGTTTTGTCTGGGGAGCCTCAAACAATGAGCAGTTCTTC
CASSFVWGASNNEQFF
>TRBD2|TRBJ2-1|.|TRBV6-1
TGTGCGTTGACTAGCCGGAGCTCCTACAATGAGCAGTTCTTC
CALTSRSSYNEQFF